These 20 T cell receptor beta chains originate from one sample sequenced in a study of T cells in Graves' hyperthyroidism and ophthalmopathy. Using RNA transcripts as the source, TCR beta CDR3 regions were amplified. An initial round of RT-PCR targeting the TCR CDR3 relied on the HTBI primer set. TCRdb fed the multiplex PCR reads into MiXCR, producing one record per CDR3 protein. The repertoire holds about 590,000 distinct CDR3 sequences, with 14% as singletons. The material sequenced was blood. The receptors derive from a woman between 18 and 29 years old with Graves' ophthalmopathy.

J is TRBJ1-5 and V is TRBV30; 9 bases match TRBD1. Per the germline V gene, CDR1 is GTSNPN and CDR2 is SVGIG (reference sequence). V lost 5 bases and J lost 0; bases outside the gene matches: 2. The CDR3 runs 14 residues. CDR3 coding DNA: TGTGCCTGGGGACAGGGGTATAGCAATCAGCCCCAGCATTTT. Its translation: CAWGQGYSNQPQHF.

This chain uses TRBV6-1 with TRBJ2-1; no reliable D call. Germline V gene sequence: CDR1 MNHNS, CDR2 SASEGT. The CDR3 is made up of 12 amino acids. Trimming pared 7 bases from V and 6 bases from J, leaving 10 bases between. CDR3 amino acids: CASKRNPNEQFF. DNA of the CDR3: TGTGCCAGCAAGAGGAACCCCAATGAGCAGTTCTTC.

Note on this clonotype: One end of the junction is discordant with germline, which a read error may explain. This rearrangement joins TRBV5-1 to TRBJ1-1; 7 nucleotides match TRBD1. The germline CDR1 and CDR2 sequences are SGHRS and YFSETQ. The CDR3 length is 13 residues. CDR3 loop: CTSSRDRVTEAFF. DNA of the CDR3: TGCACCAGCAGTAGAGACAGGGTCACTGAAGCTTTCTTT.

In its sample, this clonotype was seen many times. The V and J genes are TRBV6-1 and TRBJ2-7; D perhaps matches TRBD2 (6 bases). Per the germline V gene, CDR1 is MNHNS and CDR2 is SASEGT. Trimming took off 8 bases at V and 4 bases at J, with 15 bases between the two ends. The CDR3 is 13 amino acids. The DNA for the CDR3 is TGTGCCAGCGGGGGGTCGGTGGGATACGAGCAGTACTTC. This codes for CASGGSVGYEQYF.

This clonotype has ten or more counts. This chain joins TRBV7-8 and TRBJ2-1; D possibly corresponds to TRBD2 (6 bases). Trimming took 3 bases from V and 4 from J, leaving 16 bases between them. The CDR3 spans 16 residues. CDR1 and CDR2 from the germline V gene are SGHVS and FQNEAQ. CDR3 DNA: TGTGCCAGCAGCTTCAGTTGGGACTCCCCATACAATGAGCAGTTCTTC. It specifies CASSFSWDSPYNEQFF.

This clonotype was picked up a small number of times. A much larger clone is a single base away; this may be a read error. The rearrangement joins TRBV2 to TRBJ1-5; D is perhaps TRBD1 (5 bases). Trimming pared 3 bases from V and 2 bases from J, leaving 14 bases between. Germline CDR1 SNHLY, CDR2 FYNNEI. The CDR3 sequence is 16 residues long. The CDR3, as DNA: TGTGCCAGCAGTGAGCAGGGCCCACGGGGCAATCAGCCCCAGCATTTT. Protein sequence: CASSEQGPRGNQPQHF.

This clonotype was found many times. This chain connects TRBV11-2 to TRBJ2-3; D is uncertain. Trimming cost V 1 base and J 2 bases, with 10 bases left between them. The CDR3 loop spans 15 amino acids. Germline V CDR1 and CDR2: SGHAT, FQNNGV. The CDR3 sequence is CASSLGVLPTDTQYF. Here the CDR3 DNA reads TGTGCCAGCAGCTTAGGAGTCTTACCCACAGATACGCAGTATTTT.

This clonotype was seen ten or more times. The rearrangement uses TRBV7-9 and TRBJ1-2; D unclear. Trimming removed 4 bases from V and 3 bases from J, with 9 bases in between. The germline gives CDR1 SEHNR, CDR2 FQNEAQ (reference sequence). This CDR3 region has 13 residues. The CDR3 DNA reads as TGTGCCAGCAGCTACCGACAAGACTATGGCTACACCTTC. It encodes CASSYRQDYGYTF.

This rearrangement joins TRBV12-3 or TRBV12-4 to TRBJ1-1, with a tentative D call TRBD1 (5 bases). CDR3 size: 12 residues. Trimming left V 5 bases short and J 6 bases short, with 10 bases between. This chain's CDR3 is CASSGGHSEAFF. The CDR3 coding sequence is TGTGCCAGCAGTGGTGGACACTCTGAAGCTTTCTTT.

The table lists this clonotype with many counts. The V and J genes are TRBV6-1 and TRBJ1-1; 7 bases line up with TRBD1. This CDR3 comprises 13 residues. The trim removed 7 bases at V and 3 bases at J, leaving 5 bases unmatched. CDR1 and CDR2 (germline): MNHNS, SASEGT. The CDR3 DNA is TGTGCCAGCATTCCGGGACAGTACACTGAAGCTTTCTTT. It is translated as CASIPGQYTEAFF.

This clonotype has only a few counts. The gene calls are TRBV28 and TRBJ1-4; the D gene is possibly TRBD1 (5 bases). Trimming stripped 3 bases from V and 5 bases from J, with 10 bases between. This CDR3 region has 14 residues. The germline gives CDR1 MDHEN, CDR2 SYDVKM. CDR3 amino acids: CASSFSAGNEKLFF. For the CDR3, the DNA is TGTGCCAGCAGTTTTTCAGCAGGGAATGAAAAACTGTTTTTT.

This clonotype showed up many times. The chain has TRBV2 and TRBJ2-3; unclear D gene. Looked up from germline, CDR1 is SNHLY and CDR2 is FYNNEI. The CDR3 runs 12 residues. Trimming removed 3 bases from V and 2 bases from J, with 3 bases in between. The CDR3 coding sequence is TGTGCCAGCAGTGACCACACAGATACGCAGTATTTT. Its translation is CASSDHTDTQYF.

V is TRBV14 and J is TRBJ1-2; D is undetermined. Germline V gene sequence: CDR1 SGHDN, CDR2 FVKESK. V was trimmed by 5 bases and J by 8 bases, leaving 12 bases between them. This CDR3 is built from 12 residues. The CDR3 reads CASSSAVEGYTF. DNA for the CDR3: TGTGCCAGCAGCTCAGCCGTGGAAGGCTACACCTTC.

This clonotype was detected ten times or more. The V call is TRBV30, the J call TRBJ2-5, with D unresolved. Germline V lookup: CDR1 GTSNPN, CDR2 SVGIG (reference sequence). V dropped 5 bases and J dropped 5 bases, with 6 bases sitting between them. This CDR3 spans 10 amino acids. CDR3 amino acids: CAWGFETQYF. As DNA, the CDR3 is TGTGCCTGGGGGTTCGAGACCCAGTACTTC. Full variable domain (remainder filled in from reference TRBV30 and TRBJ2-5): SQTIHQWPATLVQPVGSPLSLECTVEGTSNPNLYWYRQAAGRGLQLLFYSVGIGQISSEVPQNLSASRPQDRQFILSSKKLLLSDSGFYLCAWGFETQYFGPGTRLLVL.

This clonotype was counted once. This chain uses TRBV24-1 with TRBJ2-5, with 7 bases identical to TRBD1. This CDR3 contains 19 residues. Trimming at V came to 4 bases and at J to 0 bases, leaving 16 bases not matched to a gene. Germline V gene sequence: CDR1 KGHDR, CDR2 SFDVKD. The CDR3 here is CATSDSDRVGGPYQETQYF. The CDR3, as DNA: TGTGCCACCAGTGACAGTGACAGGGTAGGGGGCCCGTACCAAGAGACCCAGTACTTC.

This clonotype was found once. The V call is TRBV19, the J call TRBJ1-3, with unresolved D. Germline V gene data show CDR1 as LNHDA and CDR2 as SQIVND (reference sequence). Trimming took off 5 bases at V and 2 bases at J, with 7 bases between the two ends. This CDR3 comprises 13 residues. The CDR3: CASSQETGNTIYF. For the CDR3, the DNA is TGTGCCAGTAGTCAGGAGACTGGAAACACCATATATTTT. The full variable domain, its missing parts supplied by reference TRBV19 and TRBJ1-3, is DGGITQSPKYLFRKEGQNVTLSCEQNLNHDAMYWYRQDPGQGLRLIYYSQIVNDFQKGDIAEGYSVSREKKESFPLTVTSAQKNPTAFYLCASSQETGNTIYFGEGSWLTVV.

CDR3 region: CSAEQGMRYGYTF. CDR3 coding DNA: TGCAGTGCTGAACAGGGGATGCGGTATGGCTACACCTTC. The chain uses TRBV20-1 and TRBJ1-2; 7 bases map to TRBD1. The CDR3 loop spans 13 amino acids. The germline V gene encodes CDR1 DFQATT and CDR2 SNEGSKA (reference sequence). V shed 5 bases and J 5 bases; nucleotides not matched to a gene: 8.

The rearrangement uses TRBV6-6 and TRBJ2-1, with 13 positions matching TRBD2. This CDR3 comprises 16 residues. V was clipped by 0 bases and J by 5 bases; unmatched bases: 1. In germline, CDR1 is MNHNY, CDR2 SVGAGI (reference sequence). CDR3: CASSYSGTSGNNEQFF. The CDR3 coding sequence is TGTGCCAGCAGTTACTCCGGGACTAGCGGGAACAATGAGCAGTTCTTC.

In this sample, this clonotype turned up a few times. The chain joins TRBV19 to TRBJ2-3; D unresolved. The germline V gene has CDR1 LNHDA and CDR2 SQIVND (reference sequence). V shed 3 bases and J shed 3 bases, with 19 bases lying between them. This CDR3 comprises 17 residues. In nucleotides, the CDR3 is TGTGCCAGTAGTATTTTTGGGCCCAAAAAGGCGACAGATACGCAGTATTTT. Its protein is CASSIFGPKKATDTQYF.

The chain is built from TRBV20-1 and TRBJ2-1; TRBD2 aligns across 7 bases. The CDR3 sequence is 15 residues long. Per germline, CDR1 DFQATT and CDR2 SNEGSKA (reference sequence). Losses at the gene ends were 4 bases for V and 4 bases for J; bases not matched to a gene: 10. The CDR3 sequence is CSATTSVNLYNEQFF. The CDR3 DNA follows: TGCAGTGCTACAACTAGCGTGAACTTGTACAATGAGCAGTTCTTC.